This is a list of T cell receptor beta chains from one sample in a study of early T cells in non-severe SARS-CoV-2 infection. MiXCR was run by TCRdb on the 5' RACE reads, yielding one entry per CDR3 protein. The data show 50,000 or so distinct CDR3 sequences, with approximately 15% seen just once and about a tenth held by the top ten. The sequences come from whole blood, collected at baseline. The origin of the receptors is an adult who was a healthcare worker with PCR-confirmed SARS-CoV-2 infection or an uninfected control (not recorded which). The CDR3 runs from the conserved cysteine through the conserved F or W. D genes are given only for firm matches. Clone size is not always given. Where it is, it says once, few, many or a class for expanded clones.

clone size	D gene	J gene	V gene	CDR3 DNA	CDR3 protein
-	-	TRBJ2-1	TRBV5-4	TGTGCCAGCGAGAAGAAGAACAATGAGCAGTTCTTC	CASEKKNNEQFF
-	TRBD1	TRBJ1-2	TRBV28	TGTGCCAGCAGTTCCGGGACAGGGGGACGCGGCTACACCTTC	CASSSGTGGRGYTF
-	TRBD1	TRBJ2-5	TRBV5-1	TGCGCCAGCGCCGGCCGGGGACAGGGGTTTGTGGAGACCCAGTACTTC	CASAGRGQGFVETQYF
few	TRBD1	TRBJ1-1	TRBV7-6	TGTGCCAGCAGCTCCGATACCGGGACAGGGTTCGTATTCACTGAAGCTTTCTTT	CASSSDTGTGFVFTEAFF
-	-	TRBJ2-1	TRBV7-9	TGTGCCAGCAGCTTCGGCAGCTCTAGGAATGAGCAGTTCTTC	CASSFGSSRNEQFF
many	TRBD2	TRBJ2-1	TRBV2	TGTGCCAGCAAGCTAGCGGACTACAATGAGCAGTTCTTC	CASKLADYNEQFF
-	TRBD1	TRBJ1-1	TRBV3-1	TGTGCCAGCAGCAAATCGGGACAGGGTGGTGAAGCTTTCTTT	CASSKSGQGGEAFF
few	-	TRBJ2-3	TRBV7-6	TGTGCCAGCAGCTTAGCGTCAGGTCACACAGATACGCAGTATTTT	CASSLASGHTDTQYF
-	TRBD2	TRBJ2-5	TRBV3-1	TGTGCCAGCAGCCAGGCTAGCGGGAAAGAGACCCAGTACTTC	CASSQASGKETQYF
-	-	TRBJ1-2	TRBV4-2	TGTGCCAGCAGCCAAGATGGGGCCGGATCGGACTATGGCTACACCTTC	CASSQDGAGSDYGYTF
few	-	TRBJ2-7	TRBV5-1	TGCGCCAGCAGGCTACAGGGCATGGAGCAGTACTTC	CASRLQGMEQYF
few	-	TRBJ2-7	TRBV11-2	TGTGCCAGCAGCTTAGCGTCCGCCTACGAGCAGTACTTC	CASSLASAYEQYF
many	-	TRBJ1-2	TRBV3-1	TGTGCCAGCAGCCAAGGGGCATGGGGTGGCTACACCTTC	CASSQGAWGGYTF
-	-	TRBJ2-7	TRBV12-3/TRBV12-4	TGTGCCAGCAGTTCCACAGGGAGATCCTACGAGCAGTACTTC	CASSSTGRSYEQYF
-	-	TRBJ2-7	TRBV7-2	TGTGCCAGCAGCGTGGGCGTCCAGGGCTACGAGCAGTACTTC	CASSVGVQGYEQYF
-	-	TRBJ1-5	TRBV20-1	TGCAGTGCTTCGCCGCCAGGAGGGGGCAATCAGCCCCAGCATTTT	CSASPPGGGNQPQHF
-	-	TRBJ2-2	TRBV10-1	TGCGCCAGCAGTACCAACACCGGGGAGCTGTTTTTT	CASSTNTGELFF
few	TRBD1	TRBJ2-3	TRBV13	TGTGCCAGCAGCCCAGGGACAGGTGCAGATACGCAGTATTTT	CASSPGTGADTQYF
few	-	TRBJ2-5	TRBV5-1	TGCGCCAGCAGCTTGGGGGTCATCCCAGAAGAGACCCAGTACTTC	CASSLGVIPEETQYF
-	TRBD1	TRBJ1-1	TRBV29-1	TGCAGCGTCGGGACAGGATCCTTTAGGGACACTGAAGCTTTCTTT	CSVGTGSFRDTEAFF
-	TRBD2	TRBJ2-3	TRBV5-1	TGCGCCAGCAGCATTAGCGGGAGGGGAGGCACAGATACGCAGTATTTT	CASSISGRGGTDTQYF
-	-	TRBJ1-3	TRBV12-3/TRBV12-4	TGTGCCAGCACATCGAGGACTGCTGGAAACACCATATATTTT	CASTSRTAGNTIYF